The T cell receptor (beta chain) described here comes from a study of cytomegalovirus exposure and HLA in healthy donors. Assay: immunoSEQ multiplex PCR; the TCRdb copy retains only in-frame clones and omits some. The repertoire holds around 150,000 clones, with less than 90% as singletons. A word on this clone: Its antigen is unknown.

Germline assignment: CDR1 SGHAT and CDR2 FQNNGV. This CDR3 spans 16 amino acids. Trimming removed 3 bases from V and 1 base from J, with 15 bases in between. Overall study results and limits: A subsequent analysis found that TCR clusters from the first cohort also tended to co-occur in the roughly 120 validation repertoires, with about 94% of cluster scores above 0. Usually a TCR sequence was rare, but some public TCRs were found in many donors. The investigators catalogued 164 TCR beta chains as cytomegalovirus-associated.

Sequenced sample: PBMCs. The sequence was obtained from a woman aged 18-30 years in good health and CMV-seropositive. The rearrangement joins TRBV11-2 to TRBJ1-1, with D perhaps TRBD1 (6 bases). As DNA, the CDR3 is TGTGCCAGCAGCTTGGGGGCGGGTACGGGGAACACTGAAGCTTTCTTT. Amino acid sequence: CASSLGAGTGNTEAFF. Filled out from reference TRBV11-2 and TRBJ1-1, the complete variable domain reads EAGVAQSPRYKIIEKRQSVAFWCNPISGHATLYWYQQILGQGPKLLIQFQNNGVVDDSQLPKDRFSAERLKGVDSTLKIQPAKLEDSAVYLCASSLGAGTGNTEAFFGQGTRLTVV.